A selection of T cell receptor beta chains follows, all from one sample in a study of blood T cell repertoires in COVID-19. The table came from immunoSEQ multiplex PCR; TCRdb's copy has only in-frame clones and leaves some out. The repertoire holds about 200,000 clones, around four fifths seen once, with around 0.93% in the top ten. Sequenced sample: peripheral blood. These receptors were taken from a man between 60 and 75 years old with COVID-19, enrolled during active disease. CDR3s include the opening cysteine and the closing phenylalanine or tryptophan. The order of the fields is CDR3 protein, CDR3 DNA, J gene, V gene, clone size, CDR3 length, D gene. D genes are given only for firm matches. Rows may omit the clone size; those that give it use once, few, many or a size class.

CDR3aa: CASSTQGQPQHF
CDR3nt: TGTGCCAGCAGCACCCAGGGTCAGCCCCAGCATTTT
j_gene: TRBJ1-5
v_gene: TRBV7-9
abundance: .
len: 12
d_gene: .

CDR3aa: CASSREGAVYGYTF
CDR3nt: TGTGCCAGCAGCCGAGAGGGGGCAGTCTATGGCTACACCTTC
j_gene: TRBJ1-2
v_gene: TRBV7-8
abundance: .
len: 14
d_gene: TRBD1

CDR3aa: CASSDAPGQGSDGYTF
CDR3nt: TGTGCCAGCAGTGACGCCCCGGGACAGGGTAGCGATGGCTACACCTTC
j_gene: TRBJ1-2
v_gene: TRBV6-4
abundance: .
len: 16
d_gene: TRBD1

CDR3aa: CASSPPEGYGYTF
CDR3nt: TGTGCCAGCTCACCACCGGAGGGGTATGGCTACACCTTC
j_gene: TRBJ1-2
v_gene: TRBV18
abundance: few
len: 13
d_gene: .

CDR3aa: CSAEATETQYF
CDR3nt: TGCAGTGCCGAGGCCACGGAGACCCAGTACTTC
j_gene: TRBJ2-5
v_gene: TRBV20-1
abundance: .
len: 11
d_gene: .

CDR3aa: CASSRTGTTEAFF
CDR3nt: TGTGCCAGCAGCCGGACAGGGACCACTGAAGCTTTCTTT
j_gene: TRBJ1-1
v_gene: TRBV5-5
abundance: .
len: 13
d_gene: TRBD1

CDR3aa: CASSAGRGTDTQYF
CDR3nt: TGTGCCAGCAGTGCGGGGAGAGGCACAGATACGCAGTATTTT
j_gene: TRBJ2-3
v_gene: TRBV2
abundance: once
len: 14
d_gene: .

CDR3aa: CAWRGLASGSYEQYF
CDR3nt: TGTGCCTGGAGAGGACTGGCTAGCGGGAGCTACGAGCAGTACTTC
j_gene: TRBJ2-7
v_gene: TRBV30
abundance: .
len: 15
d_gene: TRBD2

CDR3aa: CATSDPGQGKNTEAFF
CDR3nt: TGTGCCACCAGTGACCCGGGACAGGGTAAAAACACTGAAGCTTTCTTT
j_gene: TRBJ1-1
v_gene: TRBV24-1
abundance: .
len: 16
d_gene: TRBD1

CDR3aa: CAWSVRVGLEQFF
CDR3nt: TGTGCCTGGAGTGTAAGAGTAGGACTTGAGCAGTTCTTC
j_gene: TRBJ2-1
v_gene: TRBV30
abundance: .
len: 13
d_gene: .